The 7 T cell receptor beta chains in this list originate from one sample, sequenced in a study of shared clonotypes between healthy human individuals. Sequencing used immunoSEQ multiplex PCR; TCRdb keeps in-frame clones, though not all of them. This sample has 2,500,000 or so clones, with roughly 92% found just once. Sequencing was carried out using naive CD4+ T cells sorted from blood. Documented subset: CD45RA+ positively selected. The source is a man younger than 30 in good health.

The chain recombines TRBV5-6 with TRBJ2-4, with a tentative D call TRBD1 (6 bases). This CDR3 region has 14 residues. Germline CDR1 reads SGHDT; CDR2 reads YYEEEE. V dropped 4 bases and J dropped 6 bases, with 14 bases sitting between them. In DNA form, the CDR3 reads TGTGCCAGCAGCCTGTATGGACAGTCAAACATTCAGTACTTC. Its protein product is CASSLYGQSNIQYF.

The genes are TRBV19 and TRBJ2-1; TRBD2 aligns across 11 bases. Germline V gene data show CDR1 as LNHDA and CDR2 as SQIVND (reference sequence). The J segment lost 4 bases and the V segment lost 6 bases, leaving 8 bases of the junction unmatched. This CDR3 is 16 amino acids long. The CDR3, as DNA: TGTGCCAGTAGCCGTGCGGGACTAGCGGCTTACAATGAGCAGTTCTTC. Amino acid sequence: CASSRAGLAAYNEQFF.

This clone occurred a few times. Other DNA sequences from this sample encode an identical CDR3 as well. Here the CDR3 reads CASSPVLDTEAFF. The CDR3 DNA follows: TGTGCCAGCTCACCCGTTCTGGACACTGAAGCTTTCTTT. The V gene is TRBV18, the J gene TRBJ1-1; D unclear. The CDR3 has 13 amino acids. Trimming took off 3 bases at V and 3 bases at J, with 8 bases between the two ends. In germline, CDR1 is KGHSH, CDR2 LQKENI.

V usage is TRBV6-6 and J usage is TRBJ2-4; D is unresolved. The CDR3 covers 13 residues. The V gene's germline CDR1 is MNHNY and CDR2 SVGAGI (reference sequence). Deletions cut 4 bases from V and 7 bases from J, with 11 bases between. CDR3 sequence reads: CASSSLGANIQYF. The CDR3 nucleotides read TGTGCCAGCAGTTCCCTAGGTGCCAACATTCAGTACTTC.

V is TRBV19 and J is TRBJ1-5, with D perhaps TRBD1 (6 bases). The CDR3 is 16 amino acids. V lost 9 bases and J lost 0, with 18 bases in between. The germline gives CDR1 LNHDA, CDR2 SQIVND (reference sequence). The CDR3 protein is CASEIGGTHSNQPQHF. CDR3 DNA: TGTGCCAGCGAAATCGGGGGGACACATAGCAATCAGCCCCAGCATTTT. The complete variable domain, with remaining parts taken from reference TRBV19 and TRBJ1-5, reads DGGITQSPKYLFRKEGQNVTLSCEQNLNHDAMYWYRQDPGQGLRLIYYSQIVNDFQKGDIAEGYSVSREKKESFPLTVTSAQKNPTAFYLCASEIGGTHSNQPQHFGDGTRLSIL.

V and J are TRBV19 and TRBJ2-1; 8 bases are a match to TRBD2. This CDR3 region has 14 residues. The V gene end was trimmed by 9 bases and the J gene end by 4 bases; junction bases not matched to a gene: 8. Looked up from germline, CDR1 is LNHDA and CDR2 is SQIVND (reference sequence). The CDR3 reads CASQREGPYNEQFF. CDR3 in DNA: TGTGCCAGCCAACGGGAGGGCCCGTACAATGAGCAGTTCTTC.

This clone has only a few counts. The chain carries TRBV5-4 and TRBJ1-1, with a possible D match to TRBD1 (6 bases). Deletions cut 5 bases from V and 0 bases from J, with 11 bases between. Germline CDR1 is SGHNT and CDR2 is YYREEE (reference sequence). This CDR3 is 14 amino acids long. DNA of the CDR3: TGTGCCAGCAGGCAACAGGGCCTGAACACTGAAGCTTTCTTT. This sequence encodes CASRQQGLNTEAFF.